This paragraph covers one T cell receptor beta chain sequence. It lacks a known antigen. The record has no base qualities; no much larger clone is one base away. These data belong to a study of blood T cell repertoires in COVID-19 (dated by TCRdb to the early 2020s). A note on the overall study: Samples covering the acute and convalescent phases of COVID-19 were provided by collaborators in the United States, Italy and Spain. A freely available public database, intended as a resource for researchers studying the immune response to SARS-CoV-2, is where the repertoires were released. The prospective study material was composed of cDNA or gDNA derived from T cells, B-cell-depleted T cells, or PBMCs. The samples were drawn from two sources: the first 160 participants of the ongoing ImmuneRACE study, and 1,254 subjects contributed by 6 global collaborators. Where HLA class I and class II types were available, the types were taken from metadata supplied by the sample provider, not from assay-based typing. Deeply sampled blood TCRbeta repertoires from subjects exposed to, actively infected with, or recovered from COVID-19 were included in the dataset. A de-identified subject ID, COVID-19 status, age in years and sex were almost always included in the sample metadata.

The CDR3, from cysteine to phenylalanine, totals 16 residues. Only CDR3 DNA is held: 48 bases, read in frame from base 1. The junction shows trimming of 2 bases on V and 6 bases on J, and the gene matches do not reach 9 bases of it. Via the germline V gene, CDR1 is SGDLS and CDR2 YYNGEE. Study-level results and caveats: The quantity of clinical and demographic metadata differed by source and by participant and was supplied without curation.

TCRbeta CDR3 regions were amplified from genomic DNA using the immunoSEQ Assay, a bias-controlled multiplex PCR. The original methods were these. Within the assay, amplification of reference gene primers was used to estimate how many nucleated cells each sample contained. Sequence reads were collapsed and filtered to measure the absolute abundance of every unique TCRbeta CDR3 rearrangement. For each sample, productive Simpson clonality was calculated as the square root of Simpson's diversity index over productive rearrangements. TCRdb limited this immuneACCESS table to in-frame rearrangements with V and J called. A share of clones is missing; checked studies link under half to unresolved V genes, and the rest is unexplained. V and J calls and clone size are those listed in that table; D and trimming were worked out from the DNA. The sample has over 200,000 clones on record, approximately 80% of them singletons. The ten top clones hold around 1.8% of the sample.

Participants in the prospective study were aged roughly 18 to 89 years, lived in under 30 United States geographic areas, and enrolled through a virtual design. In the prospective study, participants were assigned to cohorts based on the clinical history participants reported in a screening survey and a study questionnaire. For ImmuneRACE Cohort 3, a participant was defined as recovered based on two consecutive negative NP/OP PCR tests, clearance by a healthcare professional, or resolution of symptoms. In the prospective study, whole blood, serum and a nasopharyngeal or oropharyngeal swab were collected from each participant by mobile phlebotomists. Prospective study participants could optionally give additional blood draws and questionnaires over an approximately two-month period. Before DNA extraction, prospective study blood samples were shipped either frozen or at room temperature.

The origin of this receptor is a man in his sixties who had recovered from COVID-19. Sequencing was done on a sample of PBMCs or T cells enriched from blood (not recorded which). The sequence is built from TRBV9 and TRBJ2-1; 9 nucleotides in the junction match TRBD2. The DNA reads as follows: TGTGCCAGCAGCGTGGTCCTGGCGGGGGGGCGCAATGAGCAGTTCTTC. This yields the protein CASSVVLAGGRNEQFF.